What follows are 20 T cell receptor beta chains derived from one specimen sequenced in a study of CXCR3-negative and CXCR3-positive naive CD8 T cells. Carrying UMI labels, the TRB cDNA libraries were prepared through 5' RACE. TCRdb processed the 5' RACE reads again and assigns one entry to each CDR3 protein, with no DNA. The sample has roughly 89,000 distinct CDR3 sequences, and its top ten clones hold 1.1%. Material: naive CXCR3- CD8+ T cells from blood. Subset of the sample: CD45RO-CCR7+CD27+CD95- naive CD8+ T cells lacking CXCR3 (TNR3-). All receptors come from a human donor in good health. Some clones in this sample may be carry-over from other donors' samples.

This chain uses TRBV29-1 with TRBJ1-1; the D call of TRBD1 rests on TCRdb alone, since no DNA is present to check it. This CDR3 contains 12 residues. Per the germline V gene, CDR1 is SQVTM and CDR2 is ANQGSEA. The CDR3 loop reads CSGLTGNTEAFF.

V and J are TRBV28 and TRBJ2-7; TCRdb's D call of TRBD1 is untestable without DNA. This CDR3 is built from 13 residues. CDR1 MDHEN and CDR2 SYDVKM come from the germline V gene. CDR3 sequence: CASSLVRAGEQYF.

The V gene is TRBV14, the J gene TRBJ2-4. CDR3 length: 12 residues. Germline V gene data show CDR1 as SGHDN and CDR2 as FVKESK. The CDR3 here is CASSLSLNIQYF.

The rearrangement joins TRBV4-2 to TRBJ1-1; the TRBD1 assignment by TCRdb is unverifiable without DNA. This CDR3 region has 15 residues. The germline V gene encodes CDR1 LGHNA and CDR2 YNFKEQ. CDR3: CASSQARGRDTEAFF.

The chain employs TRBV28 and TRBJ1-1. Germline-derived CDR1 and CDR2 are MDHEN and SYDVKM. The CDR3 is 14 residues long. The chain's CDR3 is CASESGRMNTEAFF. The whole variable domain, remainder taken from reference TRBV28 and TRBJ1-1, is DVKVTQSSRYLVKRTGEKVFLECVQDMDHENMFWYRQDPGLGLRLIYFSYDVKMKEKGDIPEGYSVSREKKERFSLILESASTNQTSMYLCASESGRMNTEAFFGQGTRLTVV.

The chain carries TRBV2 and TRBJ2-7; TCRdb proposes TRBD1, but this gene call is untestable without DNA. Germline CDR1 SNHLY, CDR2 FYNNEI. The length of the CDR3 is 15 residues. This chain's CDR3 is CASSDRGRGVGEQYF.

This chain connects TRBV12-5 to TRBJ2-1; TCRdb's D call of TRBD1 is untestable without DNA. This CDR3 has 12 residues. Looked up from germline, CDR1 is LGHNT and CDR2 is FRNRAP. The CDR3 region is CASGFGGDEQFF.

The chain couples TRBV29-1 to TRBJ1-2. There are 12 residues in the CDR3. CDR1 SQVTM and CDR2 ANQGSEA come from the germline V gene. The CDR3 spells CSVVRTNYGYTF. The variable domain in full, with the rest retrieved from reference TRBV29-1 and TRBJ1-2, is SAVISQKPSRDICQRGTSLTIQCQVDSQVTMMFWYRQQPGQSLTLIATANQGSEATYESGFVIDKFPISRPNLTFSTLTVSNMSPEDSSIYLCSVVRTNYGYTFGSGTRLTVV.

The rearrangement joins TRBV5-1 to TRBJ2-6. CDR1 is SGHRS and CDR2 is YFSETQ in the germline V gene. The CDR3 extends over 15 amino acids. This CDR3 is CASSLGISGANVLTF.

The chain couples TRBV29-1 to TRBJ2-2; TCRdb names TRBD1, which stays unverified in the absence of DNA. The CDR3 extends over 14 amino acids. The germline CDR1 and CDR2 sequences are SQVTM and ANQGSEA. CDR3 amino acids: CSVAGGGYTGELFF.

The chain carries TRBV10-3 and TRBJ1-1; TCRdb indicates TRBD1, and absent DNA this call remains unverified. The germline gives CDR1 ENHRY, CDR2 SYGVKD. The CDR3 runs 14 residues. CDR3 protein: CAIRDRGQNTEAFF.

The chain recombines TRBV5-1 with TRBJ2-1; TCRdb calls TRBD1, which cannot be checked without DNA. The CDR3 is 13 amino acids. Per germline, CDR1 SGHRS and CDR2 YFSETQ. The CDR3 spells CASSAHQGNEQFF.

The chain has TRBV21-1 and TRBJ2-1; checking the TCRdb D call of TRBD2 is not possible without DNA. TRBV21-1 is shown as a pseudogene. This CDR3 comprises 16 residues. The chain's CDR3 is CASSKEGSGRYNEQFF.

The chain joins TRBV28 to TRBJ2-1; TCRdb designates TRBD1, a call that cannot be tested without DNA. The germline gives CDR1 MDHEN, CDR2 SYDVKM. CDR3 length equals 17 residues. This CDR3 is CASSPTGQGIFDNEQFF.

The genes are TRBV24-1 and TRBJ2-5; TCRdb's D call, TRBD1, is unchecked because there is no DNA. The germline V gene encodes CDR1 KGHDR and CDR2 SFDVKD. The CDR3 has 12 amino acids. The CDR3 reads CATSDLGGQQYF.

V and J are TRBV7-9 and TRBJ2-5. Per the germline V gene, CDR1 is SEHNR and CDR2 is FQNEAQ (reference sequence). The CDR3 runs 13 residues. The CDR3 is CASSSRTQETQYF.

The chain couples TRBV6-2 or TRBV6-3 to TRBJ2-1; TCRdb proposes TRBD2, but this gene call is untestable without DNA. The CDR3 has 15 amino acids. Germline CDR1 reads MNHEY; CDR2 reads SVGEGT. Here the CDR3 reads CASSSYSGGAYEQFF.

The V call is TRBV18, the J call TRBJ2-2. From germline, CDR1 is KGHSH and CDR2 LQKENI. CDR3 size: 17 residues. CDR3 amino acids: CASSPPRPQTNTGELFF.

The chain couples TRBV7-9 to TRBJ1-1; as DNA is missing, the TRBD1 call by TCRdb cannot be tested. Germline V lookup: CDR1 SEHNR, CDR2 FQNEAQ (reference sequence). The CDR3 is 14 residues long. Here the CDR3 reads CASSPGQERYEAFF.

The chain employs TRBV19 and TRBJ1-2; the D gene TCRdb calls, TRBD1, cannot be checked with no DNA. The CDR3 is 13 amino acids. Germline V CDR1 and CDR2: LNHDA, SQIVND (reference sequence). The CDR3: CASRRDRGEGYTF.